This TCR beta chain was sequenced during a study of a mutant IDH1 vaccine in newly diagnosed glioma. Study-level information: Males made up roughly 62% and females about 40% of treated patients, whose mean age was around 41 years. Most patients had received both radiotherapy and temozolomide, the prior options being radiotherapy, temozolomide, or both.

Findings and caveats of the study: Changes in top peripheral clonotypes did not appear linked to pseudoprogression.

Specified time point: baseline, week 1 (first vaccination visit). Treatment here: pre-vaccination baseline after standard-of-care therapy. Germline V CDR1 and CDR2: MNHEY, SVGAGI. The V end was cut by 6 bases, the J end by 4 bases, with 16 bases between. The CDR3 extends over 15 amino acids. With respect to this clone: What it binds is not known.

The assay was immunoSEQ multiplex PCR, and TCRdb's table has in-frame clones only and misses some. The sample has over 75,000 clones; around four fifths are singletons. V is TRBV6-5 and J is TRBJ1-5; a possible D gene is TRBD1 (5 bases). This clonotype was sampled from a man in his forties with glioma. The material was PBMCs, obtained from a glioma patient treated with radiotherapy, temozolomide or both. CDR3 protein: CASRRDWAGNQPQHF. The CDR3 nucleotides read TGTGCCAGCAGGAGGGACTGGGCAGGGAATCAGCCCCAGCATTTT.